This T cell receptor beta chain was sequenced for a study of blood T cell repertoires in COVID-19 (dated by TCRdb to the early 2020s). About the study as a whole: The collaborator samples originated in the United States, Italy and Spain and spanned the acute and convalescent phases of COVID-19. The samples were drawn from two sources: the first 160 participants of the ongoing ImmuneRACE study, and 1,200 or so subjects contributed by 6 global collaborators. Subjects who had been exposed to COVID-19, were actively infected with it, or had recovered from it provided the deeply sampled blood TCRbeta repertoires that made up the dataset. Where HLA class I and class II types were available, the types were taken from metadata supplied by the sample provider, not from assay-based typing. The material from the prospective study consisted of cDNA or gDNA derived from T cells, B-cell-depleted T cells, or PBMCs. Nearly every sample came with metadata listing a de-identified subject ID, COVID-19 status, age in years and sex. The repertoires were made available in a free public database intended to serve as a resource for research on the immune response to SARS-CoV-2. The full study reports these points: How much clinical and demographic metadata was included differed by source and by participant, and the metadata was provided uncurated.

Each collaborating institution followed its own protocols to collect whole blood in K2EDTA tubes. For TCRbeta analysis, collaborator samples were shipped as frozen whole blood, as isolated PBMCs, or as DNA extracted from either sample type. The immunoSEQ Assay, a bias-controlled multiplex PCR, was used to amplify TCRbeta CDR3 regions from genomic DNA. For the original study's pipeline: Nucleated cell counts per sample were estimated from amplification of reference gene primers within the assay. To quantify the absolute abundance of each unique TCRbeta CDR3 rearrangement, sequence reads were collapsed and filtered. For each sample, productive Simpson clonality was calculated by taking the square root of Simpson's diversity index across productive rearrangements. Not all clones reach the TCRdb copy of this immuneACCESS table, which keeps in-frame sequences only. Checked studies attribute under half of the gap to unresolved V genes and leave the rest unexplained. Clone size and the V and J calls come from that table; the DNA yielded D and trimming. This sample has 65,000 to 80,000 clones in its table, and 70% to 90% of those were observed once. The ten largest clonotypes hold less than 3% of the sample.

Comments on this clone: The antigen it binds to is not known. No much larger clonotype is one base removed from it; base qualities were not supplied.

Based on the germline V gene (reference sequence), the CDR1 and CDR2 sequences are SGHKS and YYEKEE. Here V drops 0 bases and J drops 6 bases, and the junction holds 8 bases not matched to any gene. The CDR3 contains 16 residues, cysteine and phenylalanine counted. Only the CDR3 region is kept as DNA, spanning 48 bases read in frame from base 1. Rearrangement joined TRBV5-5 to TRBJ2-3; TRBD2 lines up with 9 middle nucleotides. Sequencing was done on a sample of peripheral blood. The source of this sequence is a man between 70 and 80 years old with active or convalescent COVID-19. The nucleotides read TGTGCCAGCAGCTTGGCGGGACTAGCCACCGGGGATACGCAGTATTTT. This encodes CASSLAGLATGDTQYF.